The next 17 T cell receptor beta chains were all read from a single sample in a study of blood T cell repertoires in COVID-19. Sequencing used immunoSEQ multiplex PCR; TCRdb keeps in-frame clones, though not all of them. The sample has 80,000 to 95,000 clones; 91% are singletons. The specimen sequenced was peripheral blood. These receptors were collected from a human donor with active COVID-19. The donor label of this sample is uncertain.

The table lists this clone with a count of one. This chain joins TRBV2 and TRBJ1-5; D not certain. Germline V gene sequence: CDR1 SNHLY, CDR2 FYNNEI. This CDR3 spans 15 amino acids. V was pared by 6 bases and J by 1 base, with 13 bases between. The CDR3 protein is CASRSSVGSNQPQHF. CDR3 nucleotide sequence: TGTGCCAGCAGGTCCAGTGTGGGCAGCAATCAGCCCCAGCATTTT.

The chain carries TRBV18 and TRBJ2-6; no firm D call. This CDR3 comprises 16 residues. The germline V and J ends were trimmed by 5 bases and 4 bases, with 15 bases remaining between them. Germline V gene sequence: CDR1 KGHSH, CDR2 LQKENI. CDR3 bases: TGTGCCAGCTCATCCGGCCTAGATCCAGGGGCCAACGTCCTGACTTTC. Protein product: CASSSGLDPGANVLTF.

CDR3 protein: CASSGRDRIYGYTF. In DNA, the CDR3 is TGTGCCAGCAGCGGACGGGACAGGATTTATGGCTACACCTTC. The V call is TRBV7-9, the J call TRBJ1-2; 8 positions agree with TRBD1. The germline V gene encodes CDR1 SEHNR and CDR2 FQNEAQ (reference sequence). There are 14 residues in the CDR3. V lost 5 bases, J lost 5 bases, and 7 bases stayed unmatched.

This chain uses TRBV27 with TRBJ2-2, with D perhaps TRBD2 (5 bases). Germline CDR1 MNHEY, CDR2 SMNVEV (reference sequence). This CDR3 spans 16 amino acids. V was cut by 6 bases and J by 4 bases, with 18 bases left in between. For the CDR3, the DNA is TGTGCCAGCAGCCCCGGGATCAGCCAGAGCACCGGGGAGCTGTTTTTT. Translation: CASSPGISQSTGELFF.

This clone was recorded once. The J gene is TRBJ2-1, the V gene TRBV25-1; 10 bases align to TRBD2. CDR1 MGHDK and CDR2 SYGVNS come from the germline V gene. The CDR3 totals 14 residues. V lost 8 bases, J lost 7 bases, and 8 bases stayed unmatched. The CDR3 DNA follows: TGTGCCAGCTCCGTAGCGGGGGGCGAAAATGAGCAGTTCTTC. Its translation is CASSVAGGENEQFF. The full variable domain, with the rest looked up from reference TRBV25-1 and TRBJ2-1, is EADIYQTPRYLVIGTGKKITLECSQTMGHDKMYWYQQDPGMELHLIHYSYGVNSTEKGDLSSESTVSRIRTEHFPLTLESARPSHTSQYLCASSVAGGENEQFFGPGTRLTVL.

The count of this clone is one. CDR3 sequence reads: CSSAAGGYGYTF. In nucleotides, the CDR3 is TGCAGCTCCGCAGCAGGGGGCTATGGCTACACCTTC. The chain employs TRBV29-1 and TRBJ1-2, with 7 bases that match TRBD1. The V gene end was trimmed by 8 bases and the J gene end by 4 bases; junction bases not matched to a gene: 7. This CDR3 comprises 12 residues. In germline, CDR1 is SQVTM, CDR2 ANQGSEA. The full variable domain, in which reference TRBV29-1 and TRBJ1-2 provide the parts outside the CDR3, is SAVISQKPSRDICQRGTSLTIQCQVDSQVTMMFWYRQQPGQSLTLIATANQGSEATYESGFVIDKFPISRPNLTFSTLTVSNMSPEDSSIYLCSSAAGGYGYTFGSGTRLTVV.

This clone has just one count. J is TRBJ1-1 and V is TRBV19, with a possible D match to TRBD1 (5 bases). The V gene's germline CDR1 is LNHDA and CDR2 SQIVND (reference sequence). The CDR3 spans 13 residues. The germline V and J ends were trimmed by 6 bases and 7 bases, with 15 bases remaining between them. The CDR3 DNA reads as TGTGCCAGTAGAGGGACGGGGGGAATTGAAGCTTTCTTT. This codes for CASRGTGGIEAFF.

This clone has only one observation. CDR3 nucleotides: TGTGCCACCAGTGATAAAACAGAAGATACGCAGTATTTT. As protein: CATSDKTEDTQYF. V gene TRBV24-1 combines with J gene TRBJ2-3; D gene uncertain. The CDR3 covers 13 residues. From germline, CDR1 is KGHDR and CDR2 SFDVKD. Trimming took off 3 bases at V and 5 bases at J, with 8 bases between the two ends.

The chain combines TRBV19 with TRBJ2-5, with 12 bases matching TRBD2. Germline V gene lookup returns CDR1 LNHDA and CDR2 SQIVND (reference sequence). Unmatched junction bases numbered 5, after V lost 5 bases and J lost 1 base. The CDR3 totals 16 residues. CDR3 sequence reads: CASSSETSGGQETQYF. As DNA, the CDR3 is TGTGCCAGTAGTTCCGAGACTAGCGGGGGCCAAGAGACCCAGTACTTC.

This chain connects TRBV7-2 to TRBJ1-2; TRBD1 agrees at 10 bases. The CDR3 covers 15 residues. Germline CDR1 SGHTA, CDR2 FQGNSA. With V trimmed by 5 bases and J by 5 bases, 8 bases remained unmatched. The CDR3 loop reads CASSPRQGALYGYTF. The DNA for the CDR3 is TGTGCCAGCAGCCCCCGACAGGGGGCGCTTTATGGCTACACCTTC. The full variable domain, with the rest looked up from reference TRBV7-2 and TRBJ1-2, is GAGVSQSPSNKVTEKGKDVELRCDPISGHTALYWYRQSLGQGLEFLIYFQGNSAPDKSGLPSDRFSAERTGGSVSTLTIQRTQQEDSAVYLCASSPRQGALYGYTFGSGTRLTVV.

The chain couples TRBV5-1 to TRBJ1-2; TRBD1 aligns across 9 bases. Per the germline V gene, CDR1 is SGHRS and CDR2 is YFSETQ. Trimming cost V 4 bases and J 6 bases; bases outside gene matches: 10. This CDR3 comprises 15 residues. The CDR3 DNA follows: TGCGCCAGCAGCCTATTACAGGGGGCAGGCGATGGCTACACCTTC. This translates into CASSLLQGAGDGYTF.

The chain is built from TRBV13 and TRBJ2-1; D uncertain. Trimming removed 4 bases from V and 0 bases from J, with 13 bases in between. Germline-derived CDR1 and CDR2 are PRHDT and FYEKMQ (reference sequence). The CDR3 runs to 16 residues. The CDR3 here is CASSSHSVSSYNEQFF. CDR3 in DNA: TGTGCCAGCAGCTCTCACTCTGTGAGCTCCTACAATGAGCAGTTCTTC.

This clone was seen a few times. The J gene is TRBJ1-1, the V gene TRBV7-2, with 10 positions matching TRBD1. CDR1 and CDR2 (germline): SGHTA, FQGNSA. V trimming: 5 bases; J trimming: 4 bases; junction bases outside the gene matches: 4. The CDR3 extends over 14 amino acids. CDR3 nucleotides: TGTGCCAGCAGCCCGGACAGGGGGAGCACTGAAGCTTTCTTT. This gives the protein CASSPDRGSTEAFF.

V and J are TRBV4-1 and TRBJ1-1; D is uncertain. This CDR3 is built from 14 residues. Trimming cost V 0 bases and J 4 bases, with 9 bases left between them. The germline CDR1 and CDR2 sequences are MGHRA and YSYEKL. The CDR3, as DNA: TGCGCCAGCAGCCAAGAGGGTGCGGGCACTGAAGCTTTCTTT. It translates to CASSQEGAGTEAFF.

The chain couples TRBV2 to TRBJ1-1; 9 nucleotides agree with TRBD1. V trimming: 2 bases; J trimming: 10 bases; junction bases outside the gene matches: 11. The CDR3 is 15 residues long. Germline assignment: CDR1 SNHLY and CDR2 FYNNEI. The CDR3, as DNA: TGTGCCAGCAGTGAAAGGGGGGGACAGGGCACCGGAGCTTTCTTT. This translates into CASSERGGQGTGAFF.

The CDR3 nucleotides read TGTGCCAGTAGTATTTCTGCGTTACCAAACACTGAAGCTTTCTTT. Its translation: CASSISALPNTEAFF. The J gene is TRBJ1-1, the V gene TRBV19; D not resolved. Germline V gene lookup returns CDR1 LNHDA and CDR2 SQIVND (reference sequence). V was trimmed by 3 bases and J by 2 bases, leaving 13 bases between them. The CDR3 length is 15 residues. The full variable domain, with the rest looked up from reference TRBV19 and TRBJ1-1, is DGGITQSPKYLFRKEGQNVTLSCEQNLNHDAMYWYRQDPGQGLRLIYYSQIVNDFQKGDIAEGYSVSREKKESFPLTVTSAQKNPTAFYLCASSISALPNTEAFFGQGTRLTVV.

V and J are TRBV10-3 and TRBJ1-1; D gene unclear. This CDR3 contains 12 residues. Germline CDR1 is ENHRY and CDR2 is SYGVKD. V was clipped by 0 bases and J by 4 bases, with 3 bases between them. This chain's CDR3 is CAISESGTEAFF. The CDR3 coding sequence is TGTGCCATCAGTGAGTCCGGCACTGAAGCTTTCTTT.